This T cell receptor (beta chain) emerged from a study of T-cell memory formation after mild COVID-19. Notes on the study in general: The study detected some responding clones in pre-infection memory, suggesting cross-reactive memory joined. Confirmation was lacking for SARS-CoV-2 specificity of second-wave clones that peaked on day 37. Most CD4+ clones that shrank were in CM and EM, while CD8+ ones turned up in EMRA.

TCRdb re-called the 5' RACE reads with MiXCR, one entry per CDR3 protein. In the table there are 550,000 to 650,000 distinct CDR3 sequences, roughly 17% of which are singletons. This clonotype was counted only a few times. What it binds is not known. The sequenced sample consisted of PBMCs or a T cell subset sorted from them (not recorded which). This clonotype was obtained from an adult woman who had mild COVID-19 (a few samples of this study predate the infection). Cell type and time point are not known.

The CDR3 DNA sequence: TGTGCCAGCAGCTTAATCGCTAGCGGGAGAGATGAGCAGTTCTTC. It yields the protein CASSLIASGRDEQFF. The V and J genes are TRBV7-8 and TRBJ2-1; 10 nucleotides match TRBD2. CDR3 length: 15 amino acids. Per germline, CDR1 SGHVS and CDR2 FQNEAQ. J gave up 8 bases and V 2 bases, and 6 bases lay outside the gene matches.